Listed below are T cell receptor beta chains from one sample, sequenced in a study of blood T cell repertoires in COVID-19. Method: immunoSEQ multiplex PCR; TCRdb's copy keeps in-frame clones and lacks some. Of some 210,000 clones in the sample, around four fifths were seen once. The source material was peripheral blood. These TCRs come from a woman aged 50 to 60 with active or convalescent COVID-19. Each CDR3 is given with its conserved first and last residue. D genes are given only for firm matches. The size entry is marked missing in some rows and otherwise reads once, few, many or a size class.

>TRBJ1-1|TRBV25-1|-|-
TGTGCCAGCAGAGCGGACAGCTTGAACACTGAAGCTTTCTTT
CASRADSLNTEAFF
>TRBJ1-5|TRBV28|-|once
TGTGCCAGCAGTTTAACAGGGATAGGTCAGCCCCAGCATTTT
CASSLTGIGQPQHF
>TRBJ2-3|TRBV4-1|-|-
TGCGCCAGCAGCCGCGGAAGTGGGGGGATTAGAGGAGATACGCAGTATTTT
CASSRGSGGIRGDTQYF
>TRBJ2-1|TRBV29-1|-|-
TGCAGCGTTCCCGGGACACGGGACAATGAGCAGTTCTTC
CSVPGTRDNEQFF
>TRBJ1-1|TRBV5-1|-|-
TGCGCCAGCAGCAGGTCCAGAGAGGTCACTGAAGCTTTCTTT
CASSRSREVTEAFF
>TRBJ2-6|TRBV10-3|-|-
TGTGCCATCAGTGGGGGAGCAGGGGTGACTGGGGCCAACGTCCTGACTTTC
CAISGGAGVTGANVLTF
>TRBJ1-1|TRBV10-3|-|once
TGTGCCATCAGTGAAGTTCGGGGGAGGGGAACTGAAGCTTTCTTT
CAISEVRGRGTEAFF
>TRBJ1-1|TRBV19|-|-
TGTGCCAGTAGTGTACACAACACTGAAGCTTTCTTT
CASSVHNTEAFF
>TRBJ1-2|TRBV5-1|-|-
TGCGCCAGCAGCTTGATAGCTACTAACTATGGCTACACCTTC
CASSLIATNYGYTF
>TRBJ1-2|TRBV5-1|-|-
TGCGCCAGCAGCTTGGTCTTGGGGCCGGACGGCTACACCTTC
CASSLVLGPDGYTF
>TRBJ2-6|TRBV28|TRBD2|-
TGTGCCAGCAAGGTAGCGGGACTAGCGTCACCCTCCGGGGCCAACGTCCTGACTTTC
CASKVAGLASPSGANVLTF
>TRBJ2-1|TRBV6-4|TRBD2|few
TGTGCCAGCAGTTCTAGCGGGGGGACCTACAATGAGCAGTTCTTC
CASSSSGGTYNEQFF
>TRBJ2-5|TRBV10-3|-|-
TGTGCCATCAGTGGCACCGGGGGGACCCAGTACTTC
CAISGTGGTQYF
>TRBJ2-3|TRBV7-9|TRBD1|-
TGTGCCAGCAGCTTAATACCGGGACAGGGCGGCACAGATACGCAGTATTTT
CASSLIPGQGGTDTQYF
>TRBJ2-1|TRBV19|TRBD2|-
TGTGCCAGTAGTATAGATCGCGGGGGAACTGAGCAGTTCTTC
CASSIDRGGTEQFF
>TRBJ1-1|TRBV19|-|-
TGTGCCAGTAGTAGGGGACTGGAGAACACTGAAGCTTTCTTT
CASSRGLENTEAFF
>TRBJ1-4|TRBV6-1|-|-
TGTGCCAGCAGTGAAGCGGGAGGCCCGGAAAAACTGTTTTTT
CASSEAGGPEKLFF
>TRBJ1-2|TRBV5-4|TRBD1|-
TGTGCCAGCAGCAAAGGAAGGGACAGGGGAAGGGACTATGGCTACACCTTC
CASSKGRDRGRDYGYTF
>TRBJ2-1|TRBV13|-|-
TGTGCCAGCAGCTTAGGTCAGGTAAACAATGAGCAGTTCTTC
CASSLGQVNNEQFF
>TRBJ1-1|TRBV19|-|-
TGTGCCAGTAGAGAGAGTGGTCAGGGGAACACTGAAGCTTTCTTT
CASRESGQGNTEAFF
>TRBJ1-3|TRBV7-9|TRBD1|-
TGTGCCAGCAGCTTATCGGCGGGACAGCACGTCTCTGGAAACACCATATATTTT
CASSLSAGQHVSGNTIYF
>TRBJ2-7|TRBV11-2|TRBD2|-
TGTGCCAGCAAAACGGGGGGAAATGGCGAGCAGTACTTC
CASKTGGNGEQYF
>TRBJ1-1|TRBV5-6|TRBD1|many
TGTGCCAGCAGCTACACAGGGGGCTGGACTGAAGCTTTCTTT
CASSYTGGWTEAFF
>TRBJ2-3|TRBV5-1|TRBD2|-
TGCGCCAGCAGCGGACTAGCGGGAGCTTCTGATACGCAGTATTTT
CASSGLAGASDTQYF
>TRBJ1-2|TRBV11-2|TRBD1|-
TGTGCCAGCAGCTCCCTCACAGGGGTAGTGGGGTATGGCTACACCTTC
CASSSLTGVVGYGYTF
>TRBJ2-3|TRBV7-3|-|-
TGTGCCAGTCCCCGGGGACTTCTTAGACCTAGCACAGATACGCAGTATTTT
CASPRGLLRPSTDTQYF
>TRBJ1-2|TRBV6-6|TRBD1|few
TGTGCCAGCAGGAGGGACAGGGGGTATGGCTACACCTTC
CASRRDRGYGYTF
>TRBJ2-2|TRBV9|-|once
TGTGCCAGCAGCGTAGAGTATAGGAACACCGGGGAGCTGTTTTTT
CASSVEYRNTGELFF
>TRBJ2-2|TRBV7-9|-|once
TGTGCCAGCAGCACTCTATACACCGGGGAGCTGTTTTTT
CASSTLYTGELFF
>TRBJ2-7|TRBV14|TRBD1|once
TGTGCCAGCAGCCAGGGACAGGGCTACGAGCAGTACTTC
CASSQGQGYEQYF
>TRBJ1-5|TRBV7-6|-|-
TGTGCCAGCAGCTTAGAGGGGCGGGATGTTTATAGCAATCAGCCCCAGCATTTT
CASSLEGRDVYSNQPQHF
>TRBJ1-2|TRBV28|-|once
TGTGCCAGCAGTTTATCGCGGGCGGGGAGCTACACCTTC
CASSLSRAGSYTF
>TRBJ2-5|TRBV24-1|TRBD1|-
TGTGCCACCAGTGAGACGGGACAGGGGGTTAGAGAGACCCAGTACTTC
CATSETGQGVRETQYF
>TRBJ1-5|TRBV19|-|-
TGTGCCAGTAGTATTCGTCGGGACGGGGGGAATCAGCCCCAGCATTTT
CASSIRRDGGNQPQHF
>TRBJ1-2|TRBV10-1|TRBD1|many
TGCGCTACCTCGGGGGACAGGGGATATGGCTACACCTTC
CATSGDRGYGYTF
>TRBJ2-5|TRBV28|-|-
TGTGCCAGCAGGCGCAGGGCAGGGAAGACCCAGTACTTC
CASRRRAGKTQYF
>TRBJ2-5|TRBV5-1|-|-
TGCGCCAGCAGCGCCGGACAGAACAAAGAGACCCAGTACTTC
CASSAGQNKETQYF
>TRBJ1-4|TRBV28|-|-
TGTGCCAGCAGTTTAATACAGAGTAATGAAAAACTGTTTTTT
CASSLIQSNEKLFF
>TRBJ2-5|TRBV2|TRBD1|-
TGTGCCAGCAGTTACCGGGACAGGGCAGGGGAGACCCAGTACTTC
CASSYRDRAGETQYF
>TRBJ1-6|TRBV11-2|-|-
TGTGCCAGCAGCTTAGGACCGGGATCCTATAATTCACCCCTCCACTTT
CASSLGPGSYNSPLHF
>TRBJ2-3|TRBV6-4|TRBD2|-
TGTGCCAGCAGTCCTACCGGGACTAGGGGCACAGATACGCAGTATTTT
CASSPTGTRGTDTQYF
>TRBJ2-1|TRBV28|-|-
TGTGCCAGCACCCCTTCCACGGGGTTCTACAATGAGCAGTTCTTC
CASTPSTGFYNEQFF
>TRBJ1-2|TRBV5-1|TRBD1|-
TGCGCCAGCAGCTTGTCCAGGGGGACTCATGGCTACACCTTC
CASSLSRGTHGYTF
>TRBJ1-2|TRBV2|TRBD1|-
TGTGCCAGCAGCCGACAGGGGTTGGGCTATGGCTACACCTTC
CASSRQGLGYGYTF
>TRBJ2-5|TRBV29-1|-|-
TGCAGCGCCGCAGGGGGGCAGGTGACCCAGTACTTC
CSAAGGQVTQYF
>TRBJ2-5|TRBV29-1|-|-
TGCAGCGAGGGGGTAGGGGGGACCCAGTACTTC
CSEGVGGTQYF
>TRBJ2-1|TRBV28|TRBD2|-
TGTGCCAGCAGTCGTACGACTAGCGAGTATGAGCAGTTCTTC
CASSRTTSEYEQFF
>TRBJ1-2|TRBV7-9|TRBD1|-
TGTGCCAGCAGCTCCCCCCGGGACAGGGGCGGCTACACCTTC
CASSSPRDRGGYTF
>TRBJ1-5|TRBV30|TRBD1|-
TGTGCCTCCCAGGACAGGGTCGATCAGCCCCAGCATTTT
CASQDRVDQPQHF
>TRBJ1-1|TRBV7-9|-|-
TGTGCCAGCAGCTTAGGCAGTTTGAACACTGAAGCTTTCTTT
CASSLGSLNTEAFF
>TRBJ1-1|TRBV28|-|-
TGTGCCAGCTTACCGGTCCAGGCCTTTTTGAACACTGAAGCTTTCTTT
CASLPVQAFLNTEAFF
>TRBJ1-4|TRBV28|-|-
TGTGCCAGCAGAAGGGCGGGTATAGAAAAACTGTTTTTT
CASRRAGIEKLFF
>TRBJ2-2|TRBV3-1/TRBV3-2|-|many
TGTGCCAGCAGCCGTCCGACCGGGGAGCTGTTTTTT
CASSRPTGELFF